These 9 T cell receptor beta chains came from one sample sequenced in a study of blood T cells in healthy people across ages (dated by TCRdb to about 2015). To prepare the library, 5' RACE was applied. Sequencing was performed on an Illumina HiSeq 2500. A second about 6 to 11 cycle PCR used a sample-barcoded 5' primer and a J-beta primer mix. The public sequencing data were trimmed at Q25 with fastp and processed into clonotypes with MiXCR by TCRdb, which kept only in-frame beta chains. Each entry is one CDR3 protein sequence, shown with its most common DNA and genes. Present in this sample are about 1.7 million distinct CDR3 sequences, 28% of which were seen just once. Clones ranked in the top ten supply 7% to 9% of the sample. The sequencing input was blood. All receptors derive from a woman between 25 and 40 years old in good health.

This clonotype was detected a few times. The gene calls are TRBV2 and TRBJ2-7; weak D call: TRBD1 (7 bases). Germline lookup yields CDR1 SNHLY and CDR2 FYNNEI. V lost 10 bases and J 3 bases, leaving 13 bases between the germline ends. The CDR3 is 12 amino acids. This CDR3 reads CATRQGLYEQYF. CDR3 nucleotides: TGTGCCACTCGACAGGGACTCTACGAGCAGTACTTC.

This clonotype was seen repeatedly, ten times or more. The chain employs TRBV12-3 or TRBV12-4 and TRBJ2-1; TRBD2 is a possible D gene (6 bases). V was pared by 5 bases and J by 4 bases, with 24 bases between. The CDR3 extends over 18 amino acids. The CDR3 here is CASSPQGSPLGGYNEQFF. CDR3 nucleotides: TGTGCCAGCAGTCCCCAAGGGAGCCCTCTCGGAGGGTACAATGAGCAGTTCTTC.

This clonotype has only a few counts. The J gene is TRBJ1-1, the V gene TRBV7-9; no firm D call. The CDR3 has 11 amino acids. With 6 bases removed from V and 5 bases from J, the gap between germline ends came to 7 bases. Germline CDR1 and CDR2: SEHNR and FQNEAQ (reference sequence). Here the CDR3 reads CASSWETEAFF. The CDR3 bases are TGTGCCAGCAGTTGGGAGACTGAAGCTTTCTTT.

This chain links TRBV12-3 or TRBV12-4 with TRBJ2-7; 7 nucleotides line up with TRBD1. The V and J ends lost 7 bases and 0 bases, in that order; junction bases with no gene match: 12. This CDR3 region has 16 residues. The CDR3 DNA is TGTGCCAGCACCCCAAGGGGGCGCGGACTCTCCTACGAGCAGTACTTC. Translating gives CASTPRGRGLSYEQYF.

This clonotype was seen repeatedly, ten times or more. The chain combines TRBV5-1 with TRBJ1-2, with D unclear. This CDR3 contains 15 residues. Germline V gene lookup returns CDR1 SGHRS and CDR2 YFSETQ. The V end lost 1 base, the J end lost 3 bases, and 13 bases lay between the germline ends. The CDR3 region is CASSLRSSGDYGYTF. The CDR3, as DNA: TGCGCCAGCAGCTTGAGATCTTCTGGGGACTATGGCTACACCTTC.

Written as DNA, the CDR3 is TGTGCCAGCAGCCAAGAGAATCTACCCCTCCACTTT. Its protein product is CASSQENLPLHF. The genes are TRBV14 and TRBJ1-6; D gene uncertain. CDR1 is SGHDN and CDR2 is FVKESK in the germline V gene. Trimming took 0 bases from V and 12 from J, leaving 6 bases between them. The CDR3 contains 12 residues. Drawing the rest from reference TRBV14 and TRBJ1-6, the complete variable domain is EAGVTQFPSHSVIEKGQTVTLRCDPISGHDNLYWYRRVMGKEIKFLLHFVKESKQDESGMPNNRFLAERTGGTYSTLKVQPAELEDSGVYFCASSQENLPLHFGNGTRLTVT.

The chain combines TRBV6-6 with TRBJ1-5; 7 nucleotides agree with TRBD1. Unmatched junction bases numbered 5, after V lost 0 bases and J lost 3 bases. The CDR3 totals 16 residues. Germline V gene data show CDR1 as MNHNY and CDR2 as SVGAGI (reference sequence). Written as DNA, the CDR3 is TGTGCCAGCAGTTACTCAACAGGGGTTAACAATCAGCCCCAGCATTTT. This translates into CASSYSTGVNNQPQHF.

This clonotype has only a few counts. The CDR3 sequence: CASNLGGAGRETQYF. The CDR3 nucleotides read TGTGCCAGCAACCTGGGGGGCGCAGGGCGGGAGACCCAGTACTTC. The chain links TRBV2 to TRBJ2-5; D may be TRBD1 or TRBD2 (6 bases each). CDR1 and CDR2 from the germline V gene are SNHLY and FYNNEI. This CDR3 is built from 15 residues. Trimming pared 7 bases from V and 5 bases from J, leaving 20 bases between.

The V and J genes are TRBV7-2 and TRBJ2-1; D call uncertain. The assigned J gene may be wrong: the sequence end matches TRBJ2-7 better. The CDR3 totals 13 residues. Germline lookup yields CDR1 SGHTA and CDR2 FQGNSA. CDR3 sequence: CASSLGQYNEQYF. The CDR3 DNA follows: TGTGCCAGCAGCTTAGGGCAATACAATGAGCAGTACTTC.